This is a list of T cell receptor beta chains from one sample in a study of Ad26.COV2.S vaccination and SARS-CoV-2 variants. Generated by immunoSEQ multiplex PCR, the TCRdb table keeps only in-frame clones and is missing some. The sample carries roughly 510,000 clones, roughly 85% recorded once. The sample here was peripheral blood, taken in a trial of Ad26.COV2.S vaccine versus placebo. Every receptor here comes from a person aged 18 to 59 who received the Ad26.COV2.S COVID-19 vaccine or a placebo. The CDR3 runs from the conserved cysteine through the conserved F or W. A D gene is named only where the DNA matches it firmly. The size of a clone is reported for some rows only, either as once, few or many, or as a class for expanded clones.

clone_size | d_call | j_call | v_call | cdr3_length | cdr3_nt | cdr3_aa
. | . | TRBJ2-7 | TRBV5-4 | 13 | TGTGCCAGCAGCTTGGCTAGTAGCTACGAGCAGTACTTC | CASSLASSYEQYF
. | TRBD2 | TRBJ2-3 | TRBV6-1 | 18 | TGTGCCAGCAGTGAATATCGGACTAGCGGGAGCTCGAAAGATACGCAGTATTTT | CASSEYRTSGSSKDTQYF
. | . | TRBJ2-2 | TRBV5-1 | 15 | TGCGCCAGCAGCCCCCGGGACCCGGCGCCCGGGGAGCTGTTTTTT | CASSPRDPAPGELFF
once | TRBD1 | TRBJ1-1 | TRBV5-4 | 16 | TGTGCCAGCAGCTTGGAGACGACAGGGGCGGGCACTGAAGCTTTCTTT | CASSLETTGAGTEAFF
. | . | TRBJ2-1 | TRBV24-1 | 16 | TGTGCCACCAGCCCGGGACTGGCTTTTTCCTACAATGAGCAGTTCTTC | CATSPGLAFSYNEQFF
many | . | TRBJ2-1 | TRBV4-3 | 14 | TGCGCCAGCAGTCCCACCGGACGGAACAATGAGCAGTTCTTC | CASSPTGRNNEQFF
. | TRBD1 | TRBJ1-3 | TRBV30 | 15 | TGTGCCTGGCGAGATCCAGGGGGCTCTGGAAACACCATATATTTT | CAWRDPGGSGNTIYF
. | . | TRBJ2-7 | TRBV7-9 | 14 | TGTGCCAGCAGCTTAGGTAGTACAACCTACGAGCAGTACTTC | CASSLGSTTYEQYF
. | TRBD1 | TRBJ2-2 | TRBV11-1 | 15 | TGTGCCAGCAGCCCACGACAGGGGGGCACCGGGGAGCTGTTTTTT | CASSPRQGGTGELFF
. | . | TRBJ1-1 | TRBV12-3/TRBV12-4 | 13 | TGTGCCAGCAGTTTGGGGAGGAGGACTGAAGCTTTCTTT | CASSLGRRTEAFF
once | TRBD2 | TRBJ2-7 | TRBV13 | 14 | TGTGCCAGCAGCCATCGGACTAGCGGCTACGAGCAGTACTTC | CASSHRTSGYEQYF
. | TRBD2 | TRBJ2-7 | TRBV9 | 15 | TGTGCCAGCAGCGTAGAGGGCGGGAGTATAGGCGAGCAGTACTTC | CASSVEGGSIGEQYF
. | . | TRBJ1-4 | TRBV5-6 | 12 | TGTGCCAGCAGCTTGGCCAATGAAAAACTGTTTTTT | CASSLANEKLFF
. | . | TRBJ1-2 | TRBV7-8 | 15 | TGTGCCAGCAGCTTAGCGTCCGGGGGCACCTATGGCTACACCTTC | CASSLASGGTYGYTF
. | . | TRBJ1-2 | TRBV9 | 16 | TGTGCCAGCAGCGTAGTGTCCTCAGGTGCCGTGTATGGCTACACCTTC | CASSVVSSGAVYGYTF
. | TRBD2 | TRBJ2-1 | TRBV15 | 17 | TGTGCCACCAGCACGACTAGCGGAACGGTTGGCTACAATGAGCAGTTCTTC | CATSTTSGTVGYNEQFF
. | . | TRBJ1-2 | TRBV7-2 | 14 | TGTGCCAGCAGCTTAAGGGGATTTGGCTATGGCTACACCTTC | CASSLRGFGYGYTF
. | . | TRBJ2-2 | TRBV11-1 | 12 | TGTGCCAGCAGCTCGATAGCCGGGGAGCTGTTTTTT | CASSSIAGELFF
once | TRBD1 | TRBJ1-5 | TRBV4-2 | 13 | TGTGCCAGCAGCCAAGCGGGACAGCCGCCCCAGCATTTT | CASSQAGQPPQHF
once | . | TRBJ2-1 | TRBV18 | 13 | TGTGCCAGCTCACCAACCCCTTACAATGAGCAGTTCTTC | CASSPTPYNEQFF